A selection of T cell receptor beta chains follows, all from one sample in a study of vaccination and CD4 T cells after COVID-19. TCRdb itself ran the PCR reads through MiXCR, one entry per CDR3 protein. The sample yields around 15,000 distinct CDR3 sequences, approximately 40% seen once. Their antigens remain unidentified. The sequencing here drew on CD4+ T cells from blood, cultured in vitro, taken before SARS-CoV-2 vaccination. The receptors derive from a human donor who received a COVID-19 vaccine. Each CDR3 is given with its conserved first and last residue. Each record gives: V gene, D gene, J gene, clone size, CDR3 DNA, CDR3 protein. The D gene is left open where the match is weak. Not all rows give a size; the values are once, few, many and, for expanded clones, a class.

V: TRBV11-2
D: NA
J: TRBJ1-6
size: NA
DNA: TGTGCCAGCAGCTTAGGGGCCGGGTCATCTTATTCACCCCTCCACTTT
CDR3: CASSLGAGSSYSPLHF

V: TRBV10-3
D: NA
J: TRBJ2-7
size: NA
DNA: TGTGCCATCAGGGACAGATTCTACGAGCAGTACTTC
CDR3: CAIRDRFYEQYF

V: TRBV20-1
D: TRBD2
J: TRBJ2-3
size: NA
DNA: TGCAGTGCCTACTCGGCTAGCGGGGGGGCCGGGGATACGCAGTATTTT
CDR3: CSAYSASGGAGDTQYF

V: TRBV9
D: NA
J: TRBJ1-1
size: NA
DNA: TGTGCCAGCAGCGTAGCTGCGATGGGCCCGAGTGGGAACACTGAAGCTTTCTTT
CDR3: CASSVAAMGPSGNTEAFF

V: TRBV10-3
D: TRBD1
J: TRBJ1-2
size: NA
DNA: TGTGCCATCTCGGGACAGGGGGGCTATGGCTACACCTTC
CDR3: CAISGQGGYGYTF

V: TRBV6-1
D: NA
J: TRBJ2-7
size: few
DNA: TGTGCCAGCAGTGGGCCCCTAGGGGCAGGGAACTACGAGCAGTACTTC
CDR3: CASSGPLGAGNYEQYF

V: TRBV5-1
D: TRBD2
J: TRBJ2-1
size: few
DNA: TGCGCCAGCAGCTTGGGGACTAGCGGGAATGAGCAGTTCTTC
CDR3: CASSLGTSGNEQFF

V: TRBV18
D: TRBD2
J: TRBJ2-2
size: NA
DNA: TGTGCCAGCTCACCACCGAGCGGGACGAACACCGGGGAGCTGTTTTTT
CDR3: CASSPPSGTNTGELFF

V: TRBV4-1
D: TRBD1
J: TRBJ2-3
size: NA
DNA: TGCGCCAGCAGCCGAGATGGACAGGTCACAGATACGCAGTATTTT
CDR3: CASSRDGQVTDTQYF

V: TRBV3-1
D: NA
J: TRBJ2-2
size: NA
DNA: TGTGCCAGCAGCCAAGGGTGGGGGGCGTCCACCGGGGAGCTGTTTTTT
CDR3: CASSQGWGASTGELFF

V: TRBV11-2
D: TRBD1
J: TRBJ1-1
size: few
DNA: TGTGCCAGCAGCCCAGCACAGGGGGCCTACACTGAAGCTTTCTTT
CDR3: CASSPAQGAYTEAFF

V: TRBV7-2
D: TRBD1
J: TRBJ2-1
size: few
DNA: TGTGCCAGCAGCCCTTGGACAGGGGCCAATGAGCAGTTCTTC
CDR3: CASSPWTGANEQFF

V: TRBV7-9
D: NA
J: TRBJ1-2
size: NA
DNA: TGTGCCAGCAGCCGGGGTCGGACTCAGTATGGCTACACCTTC
CDR3: CASSRGRTQYGYTF

V: TRBV10-1
D: NA
J: TRBJ2-3
size: NA
DNA: TGCGCCAGCAGTGTACCAGGACAGCAGAGCACAGATACGCAGTATTTT
CDR3: CASSVPGQQSTDTQYF

V: TRBV4-2
D: NA
J: TRBJ1-6
size: NA
DNA: TGTGCCAGCAGCCAAGACAGGAGAGCCCCTTCACCCCTCCACTTT
CDR3: CASSQDRRAPSPLHF

V: TRBV19
D: NA
J: TRBJ1-4
size: few
DNA: TGTGCCAGTAGTATAGGTGCAGGGGAAGACGAAAAACTGTTTTTT
CDR3: CASSIGAGEDEKLFF

V: TRBV6-1
D: NA
J: TRBJ2-3
size: NA
DNA: TGTGCCAGCATCTCGTCCAGGCGCACAGATACGCAGTATTTT
CDR3: CASISSRRTDTQYF